This T cell receptor beta chain was obtained from a study of regulatory T cells in long-lasting Graves disease. V lost 4 bases, J lost 6 bases, and 16 bases lay in between. This CDR3 contains 14 residues. The germline CDR1 and CDR2 sequences are SNHLY and FYNNEI. Both iRepertoire HTBI primers and Arm-PCR of CDR3 regions were used to build the TCR beta libraries. TCRdb used MiXCR to reprocess the multiplex PCR reads, holding one entry per CDR3 protein. The sample contains roughly 560,000 distinct CDR3 sequences, about 11% of which appear only once. The time point: newly diagnosed GD, antithyroid drugs for less than 3 months. RNA extracted from PBMCs served as the sequencing template. In Xi'an, China, an endocrinology department was the source of patients. This clonotype appeared many times. This sample was shared with a second study, whose subject was T cells in Graves' hyperthyroidism and ophthalmopathy. That source reports: HTBI primers were employed in a first-round RT-PCR of the TCR CDR3.

The rearrangement uses TRBV2 and TRBJ2-7; weak D call: TRBD1 (6 bases). The sequence was obtained from a woman in her 30s with Graves disease. The sample here was peripheral blood mononuclear cells (PBMCs), taken at new diagnosis, from a patient treated with antithyroid drugs. The CDR3 region has the DNA TGTGCCAGCAGTGTAATGGACAGTACTTCCGAGCAGTACTTC. Its protein is CASSVMDSTSEQYF.